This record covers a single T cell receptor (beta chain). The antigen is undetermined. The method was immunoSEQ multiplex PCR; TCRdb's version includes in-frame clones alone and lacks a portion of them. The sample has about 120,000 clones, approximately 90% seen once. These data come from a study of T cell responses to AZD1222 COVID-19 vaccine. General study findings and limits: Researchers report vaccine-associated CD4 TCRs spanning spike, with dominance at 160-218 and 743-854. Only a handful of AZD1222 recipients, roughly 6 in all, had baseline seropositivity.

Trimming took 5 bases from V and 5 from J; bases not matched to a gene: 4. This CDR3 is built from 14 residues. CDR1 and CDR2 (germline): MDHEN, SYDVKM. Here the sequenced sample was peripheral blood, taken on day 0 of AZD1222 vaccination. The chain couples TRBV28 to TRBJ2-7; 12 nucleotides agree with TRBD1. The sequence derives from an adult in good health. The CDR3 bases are TGTGCCAGCAGTGGGGGACAGGGGGCCCACGAGCAGTACTTC. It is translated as CASSGGQGAHEQYF.